A single sample is the source of the 24 T cell receptor beta chains below, sequenced in a study of cytomegalovirus exposure and HLA in healthy donors. With 60 Vbeta and 13 Jbeta primers, the PCR was carried out. Produced via immunoSEQ multiplex PCR; TCRdb's table is partial and in-frame only. The sample lists around 180,000 clones, around 82% occurring once. The sample was PBMCs. The receptors were sampled from a woman aged 45-65 years in good health and CMV-seropositive.

The rearrangement uses TRBV19 and TRBJ1-1, with TRBD1 matching over 8 bases. V lost 5 bases and J lost 0; bases outside the gene matches: 5. CDR1 and CDR2 (germline): LNHDA, SQIVND (reference sequence). This CDR3 has 15 residues. The CDR3 sequence is CASSSRQGLNTEAFF. DNA for the CDR3: TGTGCCAGTAGTTCGCGACAGGGGCTGAACACTGAAGCTTTCTTT.

This clone was counted once. The chain has TRBV5-1 and TRBJ2-3; TRBD2 might be the D (7 bases). With 0 bases removed from V and 1 base from J, the gap between germline ends came to 15 bases. This CDR3 is built from 17 residues. Germline V gene sequence: CDR1 SGHRS, CDR2 YFSETQ. CDR3 sequence reads: CASSLEGGPGGTDTQYF. The CDR3 DNA follows: TGCGCCAGCAGCTTGGAGGGGGGGCCGGGGGGCACAGATACGCAGTATTTT.

The chain uses TRBV5-1 and TRBJ2-1; 11 nucleotides line up with TRBD2. Unmatched junction bases numbered 3, after V lost 5 bases and J lost 8 bases. The CDR3 is made up of 13 amino acids. Germline V gene data show CDR1 as SGHRS and CDR2 as YFSETQ. CDR3 nucleotide sequence: TGCGCCAGCAGGACTAGCGGGGTAGATGAGCAGTTCTTC. Protein product: CASRTSGVDEQFF.

V usage is TRBV13 and J usage is TRBJ2-3; 10 bases are a match to TRBD2. Germline CDR1 PRHDT, CDR2 FYEKMQ (reference sequence). The CDR3 has 15 amino acids. With 5 bases clipped from V and 2 bases from J, the junction kept 4 bases outside the gene matches. This chain's CDR3 is CASSPGLATTDTQYF. CDR3 DNA sequence: TGTGCCAGCAGCCCGGGACTAGCGACCACAGATACGCAGTATTTT.

The chain combines TRBV5-1 with TRBJ2-7; 7 bases map to TRBD2. Germline CDR1 SGHRS, CDR2 YFSETQ. This CDR3 is 14 amino acids long. The ends lost 4 bases at V and 2 bases at J; junction bases unmatched: 6. The CDR3 protein is CASSRQAGAYEQYF. Written as DNA, the CDR3 is TGCGCCAGCAGCCGGCAGGCGGGGGCCTACGAGCAGTACTTC.

This clone has a handful of counts. The chain employs TRBV7-9 and TRBJ2-2; no clear D gene. The CDR3 runs 14 residues. V lost 3 bases to trimming and J lost 7 bases, with 12 bases between them. Per germline, CDR1 SEHNR and CDR2 FQNEAQ (reference sequence). Here the CDR3 DNA reads TGTGCCAGCAGCTTCGACACCGAAGGCGGGGAGCTGTTTTTT. This gives the protein CASSFDTEGGELFF.

J is TRBJ2-2 and V is TRBV5-1; 8 nucleotides agree with TRBD1. The CDR3 loop spans 16 amino acids. The ends lost 3 bases at V and 4 bases at J; junction bases unmatched: 8. Germline V gene lookup returns CDR1 SGHRS and CDR2 YFSETQ. The CDR3 here is CASSSTGVPITGELFF. DNA for the CDR3: TGCGCCAGCAGCTCGACAGGGGTACCCATCACCGGGGAGCTGTTTTTT.

This clone was counted a single time. This rearrangement joins TRBV2 to TRBJ1-5, with D hard to call. This CDR3 has 15 amino acids. Trimming removed 5 bases from V and 6 bases from J, with 17 bases in between. Per germline, CDR1 SNHLY and CDR2 FYNNEI. The CDR3 loop reads CASSFGREPAQPQHF. CDR3 nucleotide sequence: TGTGCCAGCAGTTTCGGACGGGAGCCGGCTCAGCCCCAGCATTTT.

CDR3 region: CASSSPERSYGYTF. The CDR3 DNA reads as TGTGCCAGCAGTTCGCCGGAGCGGTCCTATGGCTACACCTTC. The rearrangement uses TRBV6-5 and TRBJ1-2; D remains ambiguous. Germline CDR1 MNHEY, CDR2 SVGAGI. The CDR3 contains 14 residues. Deletions cut 4 bases from V and 4 bases from J, with 13 bases between.

J is TRBJ1-5 and V is TRBV18; TRBD1 matches at 7 bases. Germline loops: CDR1 KGHSH, CDR2 LQKENI. Unmatched junction bases numbered 4, after V lost 5 bases and J lost 3 bases. The length of the CDR3 is 14 residues. CDR3 DNA: TGTGCCAGCTCAAAGGACAGGACCAATCAGCCCCAGCATTTT. This translates into CASSKDRTNQPQHF.

The gene calls are TRBV4-2 and TRBJ2-1; TRBD2 agrees at 9 bases. CDR1 LGHNA and CDR2 YNFKEQ come from the germline V gene. V lost 0 bases and J lost 3; bases outside the gene matches: 3. The CDR3 length is 16 residues. CDR3 amino acids: CASSQDLAGSYNEQFF. In DNA, the CDR3 is TGTGCCAGCAGCCAAGATCTAGCGGGGAGCTACAATGAGCAGTTCTTC.

The CDR3 protein is CASSERGLAGGPGNEQFF. The CDR3 DNA reads TGTGCCAGCAGTGAAAGGGGACTAGCGGGGGGGCCAGGCAATGAGCAGTTCTTC. The J gene is TRBJ2-1, the V gene TRBV6-1; 16 nucleotides line up with TRBD2. Germline values: CDR1 MNHNS, CDR2 SASEGT. This CDR3 contains 18 residues. V lost 2 bases, J lost 6 bases, and 7 bases stayed unmatched.

This clone is a singleton in its sample. The DNA for the CDR3 is TGTGCCAGCACCGGACAGGGTCACACCGGGGAGCTGTTTTTT. This codes for CASTGQGHTGELFF. The V gene is TRBV6-1, the J gene TRBJ2-2; TRBD1 aligns across 8 bases. V trimming: 7 bases; J trimming: 3 bases; junction bases outside the gene matches: 4. Germline lookup yields CDR1 MNHNS and CDR2 SASEGT. This CDR3 comprises 14 residues.

The CDR3 sequence: CAWSVVYRGTDTQYF. The CDR3 DNA reads as TGTGCCTGGAGTGTCGTTTACAGGGGCACAGATACGCAGTATTTT. The chain employs TRBV30 and TRBJ2-3; D is perhaps TRBD1 (6 bases). This CDR3 contains 15 residues. Trimming took off 0 bases at V and 1 base at J, with 11 bases between the two ends. The V gene's germline CDR1 is GTSNPN and CDR2 SVGIG (reference sequence). The full variable domain, rest sourced from reference TRBV30 and TRBJ2-3, is SQTIHQWPATLVQPVGSPLSLECTVEGTSNPNLYWYRQAAGRGLQLLFYSVGIGQISSEVPQNLSASRPQDRQFILSSKKLLLSDSGFYLCAWSVVYRGTDTQYFGPGTRLTVL.

The chain combines TRBV2 with TRBJ1-2; D is uncertain. Trimming cost V 1 base and J 5 bases, with 14 bases left between them. CDR3 length equals 15 residues. CDR1 SNHLY and CDR2 FYNNEI come from the germline V gene. This CDR3 is CASSEGGRPRYGYTF. The DNA of the CDR3 is TGTGCCAGCAGTGAAGGCGGAAGGCCGCGTTATGGCTACACCTTC.

This rearrangement joins TRBV6-5 to TRBJ2-7, with a weak D call TRBD1 (6 bases). The germline V and J ends were trimmed by 5 bases and 1 base, with 12 bases remaining between them. CDR1 is MNHEY and CDR2 is SVGAGI in the germline V gene. The CDR3 loop spans 14 amino acids. In nucleotides, the CDR3 is TGTGCCAGCAGTAGACAGGTTGGGTCCTACGAGCAGTACTTC. Its protein product is CASSRQVGSYEQYF.

The chain couples TRBV5-1 to TRBJ2-7, with 8 bases that match TRBD2. The CDR3 length is 11 residues. Germline values: CDR1 SGHRS, CDR2 YFSETQ. V lost 5 bases, J lost 9 bases, and 4 bases stayed unmatched. The CDR3, as DNA: TGCGCCAGCAGTACGGGGGGGTCGCAGTACTTC. This sequence encodes CASSTGGSQYF.

The chain is built from TRBV4-2 and TRBJ2-3; 11 bases are a match to TRBD2. Germline CDR1 and CDR2: LGHNA and YNFKEQ. Germline trimming cut 6 bases from V and 4 bases from J; bases unmatched to any gene: 6. The length of the CDR3 is 15 residues. The DNA of the CDR3 is TGTGCCAGCAGTCCTACTAGCGGGGGTTCAGATACGCAGTATTTT. Protein sequence: CASSPTSGGSDTQYF.

Only one count was recorded for this clone. The genes are TRBV5-1 and TRBJ1-3; D remains unclear. Deletions cut 5 bases from V and 7 bases from J, with 13 bases between. This CDR3 has 13 residues. Per germline, CDR1 SGHRS and CDR2 YFSETQ. Here the CDR3 DNA reads TGCGCCAGCAGGGAGTCTCTCGGTAACACCATATATTTT. It translates to CASRESLGNTIYF. Supplemented by reference TRBV5-1 and TRBJ1-3, the full variable domain reads KAGVTQTPRYLIKTRGQQVTLSCSPISGHRSVSWYQQTPGQGLQFLFEYFSETQRNKGNFPGRFSGRQFSNSRSEMNVSTLELGDSALYLCASRESLGNTIYFGEGSWLTVV.

J is TRBJ1-2 and V is TRBV5-1; TRBD1 matches 10 bases. The germline V gene has CDR1 SGHRS and CDR2 YFSETQ. V lost 4 bases, J lost 6 bases, and 6 bases stayed unmatched. This CDR3 has 14 amino acids. The DNA for the CDR3 is TGCGCCAGCAGCCACGGGACAGGGGAAGATGGCTACACCTTC. Protein product: CASSHGTGEDGYTF.

The chain carries TRBV27 and TRBJ1-2, with 11 bases that match TRBD1. The germline gives CDR1 MNHEY, CDR2 SMNVEV (reference sequence). The CDR3 is 15 residues long. V shed 0 bases, J shed 4 bases, and the junction held 1 base outside the gene matches. In DNA form, the CDR3 reads TGTGCCAGCAGTTTATCGGGGACAGGGGGCTATGGCTACACCTTC. It codes for CASSLSGTGGYGYTF.

This clone showed up just a few times. This chain links TRBV19 with TRBJ1-5; no reliable D call. CDR1 LNHDA and CDR2 SQIVND come from the germline V gene (reference sequence). This CDR3 is 14 amino acids long. With 7 bases removed from V and 0 bases from J, the gap between germline ends came to 10 bases. CDR3 loop: CASNRLSSNQPQHF. In DNA, the CDR3 is TGTGCCAGTAATCGTTTGTCTAGCAATCAGCCCCAGCATTTT. Together with reference TRBV19 and TRBJ1-5, the CDR3 gives the full variable domain: DGGITQSPKYLFRKEGQNVTLSCEQNLNHDAMYWYRQDPGQGLRLIYYSQIVNDFQKGDIAEGYSVSREKKESFPLTVTSAQKNPTAFYLCASNRLSSNQPQHFGDGTRLSIL.

The chain recombines TRBV29-1 with TRBJ1-2; 7 positions match TRBD1. The CDR3 consists of 13 residues. Germline CDR1 and CDR2: SQVTM and ANQGSEA. The trim removed 2 bases at V and 0 bases at J, leaving 0 bases unmatched. CDR3 residues: CSVETGANYGYTF. The CDR3 DNA follows: TGCAGCGTTGAAACAGGGGCTAACTATGGCTACACCTTC.

This rearrangement joins TRBV5-1 to TRBJ1-1; 9 nucleotides align to TRBD1. The CDR3 consists of 15 residues. V lost 0 bases and J lost 6; bases outside the gene matches: 6. Germline V gene data show CDR1 as SGHRS and CDR2 as YFSETQ. The CDR3 reads CASSLEGWDRAEAFF. The CDR3 DNA reads as TGCGCCAGCAGCTTGGAGGGGTGGGACAGGGCTGAAGCTTTCTTT.